This T cell receptor (beta chain) was obtained from a study of T cell responses to AZD1222 COVID-19 vaccine (TCRdb year 2021). Turning to the overall study: AZD1222 recipients given second doses at about 4 weeks or at about 12 weeks were pooled, since spike-specific TCR depth and breadth were not found to differ between the two schedules. TCR sequencing covered some 250 trial participants: 200 to 210 given two doses of AZD1222 and 26 given two doses of MenACWY control vaccine. Enrollment into the trials was organized by age into subgroups of 18-55, 56-69 and 70-plus years, and those subgroups contained roughly 140, 27 and 60 TCR-sequenced participants, respectively. Summary of the overall study and its limitations: After two AZD1222 doses, both the breadth and the depth of spike-specific TCRs were significantly higher than at day 0 and than in MenACWY recipients. No day 14 peak-response samples were available, so repertoires were characterized only after the peak T cell response. Reportedly, almost half of the unique spike-specific TCRs recognized epitopes lying outside the regions that are mutated in the B.1.351 and B.1.1.7 variants. The 56-69-year group was small, and its depth increase did not reach significance, likely because of low power. Conclusions about previously exposed vaccinees are limited, since just five to seven AZD1222 recipients were seropositive for SARS-CoV-2 at baseline. The whole spike protein was spanned by vaccine-associated CD4 TCRs, and dominant responses were seen in regions 160-218 and 743-854. Most participants were white British and females outnumbered males, and the authors suggested that clonal diversity may have been underestimated.

The CDR3 regions of human TCRbeta chains were subjected to immunosequencing. The study's own analysis went as follows. Repertoire TCRs were matched against a reference library of SARS-CoV-2-specific TCRs generated with the MIRA antigen-specificity platform. Breadth meant the fraction of unique TCRs that were SARS-CoV-2-associated, whereas depth meant the fraction of total T cells that were SARS-CoV-2-associated. Each spike-specific TCR was assigned to its reactive spike region and to a CD4 or CD8 class using the MIRA data. Log10-transformed breadth and depth values were compared by one-way ANOVA with Sidak's multiple comparisons tests. TCRdb took this table from immuneACCESS and kept in-frame rearrangements with V and J called. Such tables lack part of the clones; where checked against another copy, unresolved V genes explain under half of the gap, and the rest is unexplained. The V and J calls and the clone size are those of that table, but D and trimming were determined from the DNA. The sample table lists just over 60,000 clones, over 70% of them with a count of one. Jointly, the top ten make up around 15% of the sample.

In regard to this clone: The clone's antigen remains unknown. No base qualities exist here, and no much larger clone lies one base off it.

V sheds 3 bases and J sheds 5 bases, leaving 14 bases between their ends. As encoded in the germline V gene (reference sequence), CDR1 is GTSNPN while CDR2 is SVGIG. Measured from the cysteine to the phenylalanine, the CDR3 is 13 residues long. Here the CDR3 DNA is all that survives: 39 bases in frame from base 1. The time point label of this sample denotes: baseline before first vaccination. Vaccinee samples came from UK trials COV001 and COV002, including a single-blind randomized controlled phase 2/3 trial of AZD1222 (ChAdOx1 nCoV-19) in healthy adults. For TCRbeta chain sequencing, PBMC samples from trial participants were taken at day 0 and at day 28 after the second dose.

Here the chain combines TRBV30 and TRBJ2-7, and possibly TRBD1, on 6 matching bases. Sequences were derived from peripheral blood, sampled on day 0 of AZD1222 vaccination. The clonotype originates from an adult in good health. The CDR3 has the sequence CAWSLSRGDEQYF. At the DNA level, the sequence is TGTGCCTGGAGCTTGAGCAGGGGCGACGAGCAGTACTTC.